What follows are 24 T cell receptor beta chains derived from one specimen sequenced in a study of lymphopenia after photon versus proton radiotherapy. Measured with immunoSEQ multiplex PCR; TCRdb has only the in-frame clones, and not every one. This table holds about 45,000 clones, 65% to 90% found once. This specimen consisted of peripheral blood, obtained from a patient treated with photon-based radiotherapy. The receptors originated from a man aged 35-49 years with gastric cancer.

V usage is TRBV7-6 and J usage is TRBJ1-2; D is unclear. The ends were cut back, 1 base at V and 5 bases at J, with 8 bases in the middle. CDR1 SGHVS and CDR2 FNYEAQ come from the germline V gene. The CDR3 spans 13 residues. Written as DNA, the CDR3 is TGTGCCAGCAGCTTAGGAGATGAGTATGGCTACACCTTC. This codes for CASSLGDEYGYTF.

The genes are TRBV11-2 and TRBJ2-5; weak D call: TRBD1 (5 bases). The CDR3 covers 13 residues. Trimming removed 3 bases at V and 3 bases at J, with 8 bases between. Germline CDR1 reads SGHAT; CDR2 reads FQNNGV. The CDR3 sequence is CASSFLGEETQYF. CDR3 in DNA: TGTGCCAGCAGCTTTCTAGGGGAAGAGACCCAGTACTTC.

This CDR3 reads CASSPDRAAGELFF. CDR3 in DNA: TGCGCCAGCAGCCCCGACCGGGCGGCCGGGGAGCTGTTTTTT. J is TRBJ2-2 and V is TRBV5-1; no clear D. The CDR3 contains 14 residues. V lost 4 bases and J 6 bases, leaving 13 bases between the germline ends. Looked up from germline, CDR1 is SGHRS and CDR2 is YFSETQ.

This clone showed up just once. This chain joins TRBV4-3 and TRBJ2-1; D not resolved. The V and J ends lost 0 bases and 10 bases respectively, with 10 bases between them. Germline-derived CDR1 and CDR2 are LGHNA and YSLEER. CDR3 length: 13 amino acids. This CDR3 reads CASSQDGGREQFF. The CDR3 DNA is TGCGCCAGCAGCCAAGATGGTGGTAGGGAGCAGTTCTTC.

This clone was detected once. The V gene is TRBV30, the J gene TRBJ2-7; 7 bases are a match to TRBD2. The germline CDR1 and CDR2 sequences are GTSNPN and SVGIG (reference sequence). V lost 2 bases, J lost 2 bases, and 3 bases stayed unmatched. The CDR3 loop spans 13 amino acids. The CDR3 here is CAWSKGGAYEQYF. In DNA, the CDR3 is TGTGCCTGGAGTAAGGGAGGGGCCTACGAGCAGTACTTC. The full variable domain, in which reference TRBV30 and TRBJ2-7 provide the parts outside the CDR3, is SQTIHQWPATLVQPVGSPLSLECTVEGTSNPNLYWYRQAAGRGLQLLFYSVGIGQISSEVPQNLSASRPQDRQFILSSKKLLLSDSGFYLCAWSKGGAYEQYFGPGTRLTVT.

The chain is built from TRBV20-1 and TRBJ1-1; D not certain. V gave up 6 bases and J gave up 4 bases, with 9 bases separating them. In germline, CDR1 is DFQATT, CDR2 SNEGSKA (reference sequence). The CDR3 is 11 amino acids. CDR3 bases: TGCAGTGCGACCTTGGGCACTGAAGCTTTCTTT. Encoded protein: CSATLGTEAFF.

The chain links TRBV9 to TRBJ2-3; 7 bases agree with TRBD2. The CDR3 is 15 amino acids. V lost 0 bases to trimming and J lost 0 bases; unmatched junction nucleotides: 1. The germline CDR1 and CDR2 sequences are SGDLS and YYNGEE. This chain's CDR3 is CASSVGRGSTDTQYF. CDR3 coding DNA: TGTGCCAGCAGCGTAGGGCGGGGGAGCACAGATACGCAGTATTTT.

V and J are TRBV15 and TRBJ2-7; D is unclear. Germline V gene sequence: CDR1 LNHNV, CDR2 YYDKDF (reference sequence). V lost 0 bases and J 6 bases, leaving 9 bases between the germline ends. CDR3 length: 13 residues. CDR3 DNA sequence: TGTGCCACCAGCAGAGAGCGTCTGGGCGAGCAGTACTTC. Its protein product is CATSRERLGEQYF.

This chain links TRBV27 with TRBJ2-1; weak D call: TRBD2 (6 bases). Trimming took 1 base from V and 9 from J, leaving 13 bases between them. CDR3 length equals 14 residues. Germline CDR1 MNHEY, CDR2 SMNVEV (reference sequence). The CDR3 DNA reads as TGTGCCAGCAGTTTATTTCCGACCGGGGGTGAGCAGTTCTTC. This sequence encodes CASSLFPTGGEQFF.

This clone came up a few times. This sample includes further DNA sequences coding for the same CDR3. This CDR3 reads CASQQGRDTGELFF. In DNA form, the CDR3 reads TGTGCCAGCCAACAGGGGCGAGACACCGGGGAGCTGTTTTTT. The chain uses TRBV18 and TRBJ2-2; 7 bases match TRBD1. V was clipped by 8 bases and J by 3 bases; unmatched bases: 6. Per the germline V gene, CDR1 is KGHSH and CDR2 is LQKENI. The CDR3 is 14 residues long.

This sequence joins TRBV4-3 and TRBJ1-6; D is unresolved. CDR1 and CDR2 (germline): LGHNA, YSLEER. The CDR3 consists of 15 residues. V lost 6 bases and J lost 3, with 12 bases in between. The CDR3 bases are TGCGCCAGCAGGATTGGGCCCCTCTATAATTCACCCCTCCACTTT. This codes for CASRIGPLYNSPLHF.

The chain employs TRBV4-1 and TRBJ1-1, with 9 bases fitting TRBD1. This CDR3 is 12 amino acids long. Germline V CDR1 and CDR2: MGHRA, YSYEKL. The trim removed 4 bases at V and 7 bases at J, leaving 1 base unmatched. The CDR3 bases are TGCGCCAGCAGCCGACAGGGGGTTGAAGCTTTCTTT. Its protein product is CASSRQGVEAFF.

The chain employs TRBV11-3 and TRBJ2-3; 7 positions match TRBD2. The CDR3 spans 15 residues. Germline V lookup: CDR1 SGHNT, CDR2 YENEEA. Trimming at V came to 4 bases and at J to 0 bases, leaving 4 bases not matched to a gene. CDR3 nucleotides: TGTGCCAGCAGCTCCGGCGGGGGTAGCACAGATACGCAGTATTTT. Its protein is CASSSGGGSTDTQYF.

The V and J genes are TRBV30 and TRBJ1-6; weak D call: TRBD1 (5 bases). Per germline, CDR1 GTSNPN and CDR2 SVGIG (reference sequence). The CDR3 runs 12 residues. The CDR3 DNA follows: TGTGCAGCCGGGACGGACAATTCACCCCTCCACTTT. Its translation is CAAGTDNSPLHF.

This clone rates as medium-sized. The rearrangement links TRBV7-9 to TRBJ2-7; 9 positions agree with TRBD1. This CDR3 spans 15 amino acids. The junction had 5 bases not matched to a gene; V was cut back by 0 bases and J by 5 bases. Germline V gene sequence: CDR1 SEHNR, CDR2 FQNEAQ (reference sequence). CDR3 loop: CASSLAGTGMDEQYF. CDR3 bases: TGTGCCAGCAGCTTAGCCGGGACAGGGATGGACGAGCAGTACTTC.

The V call is TRBV2, the J call TRBJ1-2; the match to TRBD1 covers 9 bases. V was clipped by 0 bases and J by 8 bases; unmatched bases: 7. The germline gives CDR1 SNHLY, CDR2 FYNNEI. The CDR3 loop spans 15 amino acids. The CDR3 here is CASSEAGTGKWGYTF. The CDR3 nucleotides read TGTGCCAGCAGTGAAGCGGGGACAGGGAAGTGGGGCTACACCTTC.

This clone is a singleton in its sample. The chain couples TRBV6-6 to TRBJ1-4; 7 nucleotides agree with TRBD1. This CDR3 has 15 amino acids. The V gene end was trimmed by 4 bases and the J gene end by 7 bases; junction bases not matched to a gene: 9. Germline CDR1 is MNHNY and CDR2 is SVGAGI (reference sequence). The CDR3 DNA reads TGTGCCAGCAGTTCACAGGGGCCGCTCGGTGAAAAACTGTTTTTT. Translated, it gives CASSSQGPLGEKLFF.

The chain has TRBV6-5 and TRBJ2-5, with D possibly called TRBD1 or TRBD2 (5 bases each). The V end was cut by 6 bases, the J end by 5 bases, with 19 bases between. CDR1 and CDR2 from the germline V gene are MNHEY and SVGAGI. CDR3 length: 15 residues. Written as DNA, the CDR3 is TGTGCCAGCAGGCCCCGGGTGGGGGAGAGGGAGACCCAGTACTTC. Translated, it gives CASRPRVGERETQYF.

This clone turned up a few times. The chain has TRBV19 and TRBJ1-6, with 8 positions matching TRBD1. Trimming cost V 3 bases and J 7 bases; bases outside gene matches: 2. CDR1 is LNHDA and CDR2 is SQIVND in the germline V gene (reference sequence). The CDR3 is made up of 14 amino acids. CDR3 sequence (DNA): TGTGCCAGTAGTATGGGACAGGACAATTCACCCCTCCACTTT. Protein product: CASSMGQDNSPLHF. Full variable domain (outside the CDR3, taken from reference TRBV19 and TRBJ1-6): DGGITQSPKYLFRKEGQNVTLSCEQNLNHDAMYWYRQDPGQGLRLIYYSQIVNDFQKGDIAEGYSVSREKKESFPLTVTSAQKNPTAFYLCASSMGQDNSPLHFGNGTRLTVT.

The rearrangement links TRBV7-2 to TRBJ2-5, with D perhaps TRBD1 or TRBD2 (6 bases each). Germline CDR1 is SGHTA and CDR2 is FQGNSA. This CDR3 comprises 13 residues. V lost 3 bases and J 9 bases, leaving 14 bases between the germline ends. The CDR3 sequence: CASSLPGAPAQYF. The CDR3, as DNA: TGTGCCAGCAGCTTGCCGGGGGCCCCGGCCCAGTACTTC.

V gene TRBV4-1 combines with J gene TRBJ2-3, with D unclear. This CDR3 has 14 residues. Germline CDR1 reads MGHRA; CDR2 reads YSYEKL. V was pared by 4 bases and J by 0 bases, with 8 bases between. This CDR3 reads CASSPRISTDTQYF. In DNA, the CDR3 is TGCGCCAGCAGCCCCAGGATAAGCACAGATACGCAGTATTTT.

The chain employs TRBV14 and TRBJ1-4; D is unclear. Trimming cost V 3 bases and J 5 bases, with 10 bases left between them. CDR3 length: 14 residues. Per germline, CDR1 SGHDN and CDR2 FVKESK. The CDR3 spells CASSQGFGNEKLFF. The DNA of the CDR3 is TGTGCCAGCAGCCAGGGGTTCGGGAATGAAAAACTGTTTTTT.

The chain carries TRBV9 and TRBJ1-5; D is undetermined. V was clipped by 0 bases and J by 2 bases, with 6 bases between them. Germline assignment: CDR1 SGDLS and CDR2 YYNGEE. The CDR3 loop spans 14 amino acids. CDR3 amino acids: CASSVGIGNQPQHF. In DNA, the CDR3 is TGTGCCAGCAGCGTAGGAATAGGCAATCAGCCCCAGCATTTT.

The V call is TRBV11-2, the J call TRBJ2-3; TRBD1 aligns across 9 bases. Germline CDR1 and CDR2: SGHAT and FQNNGV. This CDR3 region has 15 residues. The junction had 7 bases not matched to a gene; V was cut back by 4 bases and J by 5 bases. CDR3 residues: CASSSYRGRGDTQYF. The DNA of the CDR3 is TGTGCCAGCAGCTCCTACAGGGGGCGCGGAGATACGCAGTATTTT.